This T cell receptor beta chain was captured by sequencing in a study of OX40 agonist ivuxolimab in advanced cancers. Study at large: An agonistic anti-OX40 (CD134) antibody, ivuxolimab, was used to treat the patients. Findings and caveats of the study: Certain nonresponding patients likewise had low normalized T-cell clonal expansion. With doses of 0.1 to 3.0 mg/kg, CD4+ and CD8+ blood T cells had undergone clonal expansion by week 6.

Clones were read by immunoSEQ multiplex PCR, and TCRdb kept only the in-frame ones, dropping some. Among 15,000 to 20,000 clones, 85% to 90% were seen once, and the ten largest hold about 70%. The V gene's germline CDR1 is SNHLY and CDR2 FYNNEI. The CDR3 runs to 13 residues. J gave up 4 bases and V 4 bases, and 1 base lay outside the gene matches. As regards this clone: The target antigen is unknown.

The TCR sequence derives from an adult with an advanced solid tumor such as melanoma, head and neck, liver or kidney cancer. Sequenced material: CD4+ or CD8+ T cells sorted from blood, taken in a trial of the OX40 agonist ivuxolimab. This chain connects TRBV2 to TRBJ1-5; 7 positions match TRBD1. Here the CDR3 reads CASSGGQNQPQHF. DNA of the CDR3: TGTGCCAGCAGTGGGGGACAGAATCAGCCCCAGCATTTT.